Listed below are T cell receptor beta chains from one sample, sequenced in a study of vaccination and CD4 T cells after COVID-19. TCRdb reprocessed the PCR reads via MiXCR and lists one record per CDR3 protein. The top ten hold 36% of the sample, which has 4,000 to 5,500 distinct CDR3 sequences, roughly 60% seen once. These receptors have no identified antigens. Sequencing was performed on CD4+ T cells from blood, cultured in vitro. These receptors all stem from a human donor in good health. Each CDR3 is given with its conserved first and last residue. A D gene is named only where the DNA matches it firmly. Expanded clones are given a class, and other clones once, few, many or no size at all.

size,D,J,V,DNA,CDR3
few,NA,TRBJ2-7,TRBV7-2,TGTGCCAGCAGCCAAGCAGGGGAGGGCGAGCAGTACTTC,CASSQAGEGEQYF
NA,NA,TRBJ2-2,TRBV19,TGTGCCAGTAGTAAAGGACAGAACACCGGGGAGCTGTTTTTT,CASSKGQNTGELFF
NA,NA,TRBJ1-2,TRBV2,TGTGCCAGCGGAACAACTACAGGTCCCTCTGGCTACACCTTC,CASGTTTGPSGYTF
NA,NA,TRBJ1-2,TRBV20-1,TGCAGTGCTCAGGGGTTGGACTATGGCTACACCTTC,CSAQGLDYGYTF
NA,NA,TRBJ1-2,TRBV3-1,TGTGCCAGCAGCCTGACTCTAGGGAGTAACTATGGCTACACCTTC,CASSLTLGSNYGYTF
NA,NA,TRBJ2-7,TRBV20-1,TGCAGTGCTAGCGGGGCCAACTACGAGCAGTACTTC,CSASGANYEQYF
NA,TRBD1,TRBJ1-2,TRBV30,TGTGCCTGGTACCGGGACAGGGTACTCATGAACTATGGCTACACCTTC,CAWYRDRVLMNYGYTF
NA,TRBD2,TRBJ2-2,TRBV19,TGTGCCAGTAGCGGGACTAGCGGGAGGGGTTACACCGGGGAGCTGTTTTTT,CASSGTSGRGYTGELFF
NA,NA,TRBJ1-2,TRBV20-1,TGCAGTGGGTACCGGGACATGGAATATGGCTACACCTTC,CSGYRDMEYGYTF
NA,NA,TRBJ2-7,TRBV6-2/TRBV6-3,TGTGCCAGCAGTTACTGCGACAGGCTTTACTCCTACGAGCAGTACTTC,CASSYCDRLYSYEQYF
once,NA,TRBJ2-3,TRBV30,TGTGCCTGGAGTGTGGCGAGGGGCCGGGATACGCAGTATTTT,CAWSVARGRDTQYF
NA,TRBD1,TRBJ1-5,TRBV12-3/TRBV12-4,TGTGCCACCGCGGACACAGGGGAACCCCAGCATTTT,CATADTGEPQHF
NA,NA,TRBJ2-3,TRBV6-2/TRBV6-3,TGTGCCAGCAGTTACGGCGCTAGTTCGGGCACAGATACGCAGTATTTT,CASSYGASSGTDTQYF
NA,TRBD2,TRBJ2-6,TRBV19,TGTGCCACAACCCCCTGGCAGGGAGGGACTGGGGCCAACGTCCTGACTTTC,CATTPWQGGTGANVLTF
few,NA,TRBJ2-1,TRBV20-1,TGCAGTGCTAGACAGAGGGGGGGTTCCTCCTACAATGAGCAGTTCTTC,CSARQRGGSSYNEQFF
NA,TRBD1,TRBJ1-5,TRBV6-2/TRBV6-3,TGTGCCAGCAGTCGGTACCGGGACAGCAACTCCAATCAGCCCCAGCATTTT,CASSRYRDSNSNQPQHF
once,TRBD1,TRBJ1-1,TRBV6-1,TGTGCCAGCCAGGGACAGATGAACACTGAAGCTTTCTTT,CASQGQMNTEAFF
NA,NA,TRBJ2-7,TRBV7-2,TGTGCCAGCAGCCCTCTAGTTTTTCCGTGGCAACCCGCGGAAGAAAAGCAGTACTTC,CASSPLVFPWQPAEEKQYF
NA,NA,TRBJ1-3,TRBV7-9,TGTGCCAGCTCTGGAAACACCATATATTTT,CASSGNTIYF
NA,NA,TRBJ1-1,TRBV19,TGTGCCAGTAGTATGCTTCAATCAAGACTGACGAACACTGAAGCTTTCTTT,CASSMLQSRLTNTEAFF
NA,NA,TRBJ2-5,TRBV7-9,TGTGCCAGCAGCTTATACAAAGTGAGGGAGACCCAGTACTTC,CASSLYKVRETQYF
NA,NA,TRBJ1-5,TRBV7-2,TGTGCCAGCAGCCCAGGGTATAGCAATCAGCCCCAGCATTTT,CASSPGYSNQPQHF
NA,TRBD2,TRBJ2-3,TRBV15,TGTGCCACCAGCAGAGATAGGGGTAGCGGGGGGGCAAGTACAGATACGCAGTATTTT,CATSRDRGSGGASTDTQYF
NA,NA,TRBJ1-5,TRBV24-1,TGTGCCACCAGTGACTCCGTCGGGGCCCAGCATTTT,CATSDSVGAQHF
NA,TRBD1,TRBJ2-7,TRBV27,TGTGCCAGCAGGCGTGGGACAGGGTGGCCCTACGAGCAGTACTTC,CASRRGTGWPYEQYF
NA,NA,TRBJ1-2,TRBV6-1,TGTGCCAGCAGTGCGTCGACTGCGAACTATGGCTACACCTTC,CASSASTANYGYTF
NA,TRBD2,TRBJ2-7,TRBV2,TGTGCCAGCAATCAAGGGACTAGCGGGAGCCCCTTTTGGACCTACGAGCAGTACTTC,CASNQGTSGSPFWTYEQYF
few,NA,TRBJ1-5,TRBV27,TGTGCCAGCAGTCCCCGCGGGGGGAGGAGCTATAGCAATCAGCCCCAGCATTTT,CASSPRGGRSYSNQPQHF
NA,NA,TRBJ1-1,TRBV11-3,TGTGCCAGCAGCTTCTCGTTGAACACTGAAGCTTTCTTT,CASSFSLNTEAFF